The 2 T cell receptor beta chains reported below all come from one sample, sequenced in a study of shared clonotypes between healthy human individuals. Measured with immunoSEQ multiplex PCR; TCRdb has only the in-frame clones, and not every one. There are roughly 2.2 million clones in the sample; roughly 92% occur only once, and more than 0.35% lies in the top ten. Material for sequencing was naive CD4+ T cells from PBMCs. Subset specified: CD45RA+ positively selected. All receptors derive from a young man in good health. Some clones in this sample may be carry-over from other donors' samples.

The chain combines TRBV28 with TRBJ1-2; D perhaps matches TRBD1 (6 bases). This CDR3 has 14 residues. V lost 4 bases to trimming and J lost 0 bases, with 9 bases between them. CDR1 MDHEN and CDR2 SYDVKM come from the germline V gene. CDR3 sequence (DNA): TGTGCCAGCAGTTGGACAGCTACTAACTATGGCTACACCTTC. Protein sequence: CASSWTATNYGYTF.

This rearrangement joins TRBV6-5 to TRBJ1-1, with TRBD1 matching 9 bases. V was pared by 1 base and J by 1 base, with 1 base of the junction left unmatched. Germline assignment: CDR1 MNHEY and CDR2 SVGAGI. The CDR3 spans 15 residues. CDR3 nucleotide sequence: TGTGCCAGCAGTTACTGGGACAGGGCGAACACTGAAGCTTTCTTT. Translated, it gives CASSYWDRANTEAFF.